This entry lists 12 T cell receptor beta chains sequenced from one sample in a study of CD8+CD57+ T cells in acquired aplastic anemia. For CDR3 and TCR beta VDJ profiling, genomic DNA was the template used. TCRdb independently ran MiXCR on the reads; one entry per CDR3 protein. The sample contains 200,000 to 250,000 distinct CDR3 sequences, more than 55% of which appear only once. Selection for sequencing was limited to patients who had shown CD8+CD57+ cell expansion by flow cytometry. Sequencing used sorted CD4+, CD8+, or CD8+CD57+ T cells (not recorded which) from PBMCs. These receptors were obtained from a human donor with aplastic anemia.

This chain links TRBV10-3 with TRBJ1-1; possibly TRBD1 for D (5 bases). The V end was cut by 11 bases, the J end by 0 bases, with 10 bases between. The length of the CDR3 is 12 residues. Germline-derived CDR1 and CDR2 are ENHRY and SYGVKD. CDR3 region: CAARGLNTEAFF. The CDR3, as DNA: TGTGCCGCACGGGGCCTGAACACTGAAGCTTTCTTT.

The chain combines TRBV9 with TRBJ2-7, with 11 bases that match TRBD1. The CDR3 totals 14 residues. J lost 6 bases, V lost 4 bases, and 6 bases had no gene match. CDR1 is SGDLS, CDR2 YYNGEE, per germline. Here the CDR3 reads CASSLGDRGGEQYF. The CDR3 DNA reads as TGTGCCAGCAGCTTGGGGGACAGGGGGGGCGAGCAGTACTTC.

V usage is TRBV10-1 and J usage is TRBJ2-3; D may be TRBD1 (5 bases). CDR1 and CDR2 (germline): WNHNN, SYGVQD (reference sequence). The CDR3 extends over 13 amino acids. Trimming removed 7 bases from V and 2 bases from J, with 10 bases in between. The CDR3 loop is CASMKDNTDTQYF. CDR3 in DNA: TGCGCCAGCATGAAGGACAACACAGATACGCAGTATTTT.

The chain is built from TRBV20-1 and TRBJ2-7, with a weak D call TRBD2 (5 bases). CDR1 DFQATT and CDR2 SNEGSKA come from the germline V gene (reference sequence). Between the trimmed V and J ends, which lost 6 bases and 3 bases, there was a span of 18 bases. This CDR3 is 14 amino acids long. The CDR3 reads CSATPPGRDYEQYF. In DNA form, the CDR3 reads TGCAGTGCCACCCCCCCGGGTCGGGACTACGAGCAGTACTTC.

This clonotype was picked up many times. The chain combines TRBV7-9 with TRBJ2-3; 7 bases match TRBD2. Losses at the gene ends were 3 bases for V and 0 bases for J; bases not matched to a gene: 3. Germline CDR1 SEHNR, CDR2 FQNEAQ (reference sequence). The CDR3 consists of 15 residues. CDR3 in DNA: TGTGCCAGCAGCTTGGGAGGGCCTAGCACAGATACGCAGTATTTT. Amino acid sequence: CASSLGGPSTDTQYF.

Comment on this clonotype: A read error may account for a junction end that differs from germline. The DNA of the CDR3 is TGTGTCACCAGCAGGGCCGAGGGGATATTGAACACTGAAGCTTTCTTT. It codes for CVTSRAEGILNTEAFF. The chain carries TRBV15 and TRBJ1-1, with a weak D call TRBD1 (5 bases). CDR3 length equals 16 residues. CDR1 and CDR2 (germline): LNHNV, YYDKDF (reference sequence).

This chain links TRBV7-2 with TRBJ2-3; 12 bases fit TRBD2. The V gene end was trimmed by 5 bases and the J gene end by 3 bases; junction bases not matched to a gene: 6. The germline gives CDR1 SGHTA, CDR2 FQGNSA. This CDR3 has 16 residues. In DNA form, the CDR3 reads TGTGCCAGCAGCATCCCGACTAGCGGGAGAACAGATACGCAGTATTTT. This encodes CASSIPTSGRTDTQYF.

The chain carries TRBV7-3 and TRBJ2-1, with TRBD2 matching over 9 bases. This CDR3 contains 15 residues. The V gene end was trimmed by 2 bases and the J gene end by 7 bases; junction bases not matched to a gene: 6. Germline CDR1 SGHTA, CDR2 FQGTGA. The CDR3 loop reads CASSLGGGAVNEQFF. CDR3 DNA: TGTGCCAGCAGCTTAGGCGGGGGGGCCGTAAATGAGCAGTTCTTC.

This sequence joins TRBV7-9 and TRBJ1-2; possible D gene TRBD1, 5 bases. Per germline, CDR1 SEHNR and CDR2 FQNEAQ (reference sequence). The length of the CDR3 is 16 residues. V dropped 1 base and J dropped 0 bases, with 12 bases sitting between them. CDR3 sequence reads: CASSLVLTEANYGYTF. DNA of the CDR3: TGTGCCAGCAGCTTAGTCCTGACAGAAGCTAACTATGGCTACACCTTC. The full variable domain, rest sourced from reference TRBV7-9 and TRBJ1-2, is DTGVSQNPRHKITKRGQNVTFRCDPISEHNRLYWYRQTLGQGPEFLTYFQNEAQLEKSRLLSDRFSAERPKGSFSTLEIQRTEQGDSAMYLCASSLVLTEANYGYTFGSGTRLTVV.

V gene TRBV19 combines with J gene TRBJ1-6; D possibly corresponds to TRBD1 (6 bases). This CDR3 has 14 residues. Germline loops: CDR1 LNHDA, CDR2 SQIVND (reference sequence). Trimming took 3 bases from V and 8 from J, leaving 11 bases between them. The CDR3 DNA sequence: TGTGCCAGTAGTATTGTGGGGGGCGATTCACCCCTCCACTTT. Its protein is CASSIVGGDSPLHF.

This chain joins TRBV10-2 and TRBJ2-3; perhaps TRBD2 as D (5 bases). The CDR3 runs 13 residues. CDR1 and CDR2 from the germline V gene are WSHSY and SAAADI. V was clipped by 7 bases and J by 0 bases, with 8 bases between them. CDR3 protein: CASIRGSTDTQYF. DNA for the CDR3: TGCGCCAGCATCCGCGGGAGCACAGATACGCAGTATTTT.

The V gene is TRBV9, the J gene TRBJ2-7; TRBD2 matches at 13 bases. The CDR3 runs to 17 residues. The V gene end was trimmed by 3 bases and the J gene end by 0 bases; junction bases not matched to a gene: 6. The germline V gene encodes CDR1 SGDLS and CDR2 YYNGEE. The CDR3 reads CASSGGTSGTRSYEQYF. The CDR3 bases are TGTGCCAGCAGCGGAGGGACTAGCGGGACCCGCTCCTACGAGCAGTACTTC.